The 15 T cell receptor beta chains listed next were all sequenced from one sample in a study of OX40 agonist ivuxolimab in advanced cancers. Sequenced by immunoSEQ multiplex PCR; TCRdb stores in-frame clones only, minus some. The data show some 10,000 clones, with 79% seen just once and roughly 40% held by the top ten. Sample: CD4+ or CD8+ T cells sorted from blood, taken in a trial of the OX40 agonist ivuxolimab. These receptors were obtained from an adult with an advanced solid tumor such as melanoma, head and neck, liver or kidney cancer.

This clone was picked up a small number of times. The rearrangement links TRBV5-6 to TRBJ1-3; D is ambiguous. Germline values: CDR1 SGHDT, CDR2 YYEEEE. The CDR3 has 14 residues. V lost 4 bases to trimming and J lost 1 base, with 9 bases between them. CDR3 protein: CASSLDGSGNTIYF. The CDR3 nucleotides read TGTGCCAGCAGCCTGGACGGATCTGGAAACACCATATATTTT.

This chain joins TRBV7-9 and TRBJ2-4; D gene unclear. Germline values: CDR1 SEHNR, CDR2 FQNEAQ (reference sequence). Trimming removed 0 bases at V and 5 bases at J, with 5 bases between. There are 13 residues in the CDR3. In DNA form, the CDR3 reads TGTGCCAGCAGCTTAGCGCTGGAAAACATTCAGTACTTC. Encoded protein: CASSLALENIQYF.

This clone was seen a handful of times. J is TRBJ2-1 and V is TRBV19; 14 nucleotides align to TRBD2. This CDR3 has 17 residues. The J segment lost 4 bases and the V segment lost 7 bases, leaving 9 bases of the junction unmatched. The V gene's germline CDR1 is LNHDA and CDR2 SQIVND (reference sequence). CDR3 bases: TGTGCCAGTACCCTGACTAGCGGGAGGGCCTCATACAATGAGCAGTTCTTC. Translation gives CASTLTSGRASYNEQFF.

The V call is TRBV19, the J call TRBJ1-5; D uncertain. The CDR3 totals 15 residues. Germline CDR1 and CDR2: LNHDA and SQIVND (reference sequence). V was shortened by 7 bases and J by 0 bases, with 13 bases between the two germline ends. The CDR3 protein is CASTPGEYSNQPQHF. The CDR3 DNA reads TGTGCCAGTACCCCTGGGGAGTATAGCAATCAGCCCCAGCATTTT.

Remarks on this clone: Other DNA sequences from this sample encode an identical CDR3 as well. The rearrangement uses TRBV7-3 and TRBJ2-1; possible D gene TRBD2, 5 bases. This CDR3 contains 13 residues. The germline V gene encodes CDR1 SGHTA and CDR2 FQGTGA. The germline V and J ends were trimmed by 5 bases and 8 bases, with 13 bases remaining between them. CDR3 amino acids: CASSPHPEDEQFF. The CDR3 DNA follows: TGTGCCAGCAGCCCTCACCCGGAGGATGAGCAGTTCTTC.

This clone turned up a few times. V gene TRBV4-2 combines with J gene TRBJ2-3, with 13 bases lining up with TRBD2. V dropped 4 bases and J dropped 3; count of bases not matched to a gene: 16. Germline-derived CDR1 and CDR2 are LGHNA and YNFKEQ. This CDR3 is 20 amino acids long. The CDR3 is CASSPLRGTSGVGGTDTQYF. CDR3 nucleotide sequence: TGTGCCAGCAGCCCACTAAGGGGGACTAGCGGGGTGGGGGGAACAGATACGCAGTATTTT.

This chain joins TRBV13 and TRBJ2-3, with TRBD1 matching 8 bases. Germline CDR1 reads PRHDT; CDR2 reads FYEKMQ (reference sequence). This CDR3 has 15 amino acids. Unmatched junction bases numbered 4, after V lost 5 bases and J lost 0 bases. In DNA, the CDR3 is TGTGCCAGCAGCGTACAGGGGGAAAGCACAGATACGCAGTATTTT. Translation: CASSVQGESTDTQYF.

The chain has TRBV27 and TRBJ2-5; weak D call: TRBD1 (5 bases). The end of the DNA is better explained by TRBJ2-7, so the J call may be wrong. Germline CDR1 and CDR2: MNHEY and SMNVEV (reference sequence). The CDR3 is made up of 14 amino acids. The CDR3 reads CASSLLGRDYEQYF. CDR3 nucleotides: TGTGCCAGCAGTTTACTTGGCAGGGACTACGAGCAGTACTTC.

This chain uses TRBV7-2 with TRBJ2-4; tentative D call: TRBD2 (6 bases). Deletions cut 5 bases from V and 4 bases from J, with 9 bases between. Germline CDR1 reads SGHTA; CDR2 reads FQGNSA. This CDR3 has 13 amino acids. Written as DNA, the CDR3 is TGTGCCAGCAGCCTGGGGGGAAAAAACATTCAGTACTTC. It encodes CASSLGGKNIQYF.

This rearrangement joins TRBV28 to TRBJ1-5, with D maybe TRBD1 (6 bases). The CDR3 sequence is 15 residues long. The germline gives CDR1 MDHEN, CDR2 SYDVKM. The ends were cut back, 5 bases at V and 6 bases at J, with 17 bases in the middle. DNA for the CDR3: TGTGCCAGCAGTGATGCAGGGGTCAGGGGTCAGCCCCAGCATTTT. This gives the protein CASSDAGVRGQPQHF.

This sequence joins TRBV5-1 and TRBJ1-1; D is unresolved. The CDR3 loop spans 13 amino acids. Looked up from germline, CDR1 is SGHRS and CDR2 is YFSETQ. V was shortened by 4 bases and J by 5 bases, with 12 bases between the two germline ends. CDR3 nucleotides: TGCGCCAGCAGCCAGGACGTAAGGACTGAAGCTTTCTTT. Protein product: CASSQDVRTEAFF.

The J gene is TRBJ2-7, the V gene TRBV4-1, with D perhaps matching TRBD2 (5 bases). This CDR3 is 16 amino acids long. The V gene lost 0 bases and the J gene lost 3 bases, with 15 bases spanning the gap. From germline, CDR1 is MGHRA and CDR2 YSYEKL. The CDR3 region is CASSQEHARGYYEQYF. CDR3 coding DNA: TGCGCCAGCAGCCAAGAGCACGCCCGCGGGTACTACGAGCAGTACTTC.

The table lists this clone with a few counts. CDR3 amino acids: CASSLGRGTEAFF. CDR3 nucleotides: TGTGCCAGCAGCCTTGGACGGGGCACTGAAGCTTTCTTT. This chain connects TRBV14 to TRBJ1-1; D is unresolved. This CDR3 contains 13 residues. The germline V gene has CDR1 SGHDN and CDR2 FVKESK. The ends were cut back, 4 bases at V and 4 bases at J, with 10 bases in the middle.

The chain carries TRBV4-1 and TRBJ2-1, with D possibly being TRBD1 or TRBD2 (5 bases each). Germline assignment: CDR1 MGHRA and CDR2 YSYEKL. V gave up 0 bases and J gave up 0 bases, with 12 bases separating them. The CDR3 spans 17 residues. The CDR3 DNA follows: TGCGCCAGCAGCCAAGAAGGGGCGGGCAGCTCCTACAATGAGCAGTTCTTC. Residues: CASSQEGAGSSYNEQFF.

The V and J genes are TRBV5-6 and TRBJ1-5; D is undetermined. Per the germline V gene, CDR1 is SGHDT and CDR2 is YYEEEE. CDR3 length: 14 residues. Trimming took off 0 bases at V and 7 bases at J, with 11 bases between the two ends. Here the CDR3 DNA reads TGTGCCAGCAGCTTGGCCCAGCCTCACCAGCCCCAGCATTTT. It is translated as CASSLAQPHQPQHF.